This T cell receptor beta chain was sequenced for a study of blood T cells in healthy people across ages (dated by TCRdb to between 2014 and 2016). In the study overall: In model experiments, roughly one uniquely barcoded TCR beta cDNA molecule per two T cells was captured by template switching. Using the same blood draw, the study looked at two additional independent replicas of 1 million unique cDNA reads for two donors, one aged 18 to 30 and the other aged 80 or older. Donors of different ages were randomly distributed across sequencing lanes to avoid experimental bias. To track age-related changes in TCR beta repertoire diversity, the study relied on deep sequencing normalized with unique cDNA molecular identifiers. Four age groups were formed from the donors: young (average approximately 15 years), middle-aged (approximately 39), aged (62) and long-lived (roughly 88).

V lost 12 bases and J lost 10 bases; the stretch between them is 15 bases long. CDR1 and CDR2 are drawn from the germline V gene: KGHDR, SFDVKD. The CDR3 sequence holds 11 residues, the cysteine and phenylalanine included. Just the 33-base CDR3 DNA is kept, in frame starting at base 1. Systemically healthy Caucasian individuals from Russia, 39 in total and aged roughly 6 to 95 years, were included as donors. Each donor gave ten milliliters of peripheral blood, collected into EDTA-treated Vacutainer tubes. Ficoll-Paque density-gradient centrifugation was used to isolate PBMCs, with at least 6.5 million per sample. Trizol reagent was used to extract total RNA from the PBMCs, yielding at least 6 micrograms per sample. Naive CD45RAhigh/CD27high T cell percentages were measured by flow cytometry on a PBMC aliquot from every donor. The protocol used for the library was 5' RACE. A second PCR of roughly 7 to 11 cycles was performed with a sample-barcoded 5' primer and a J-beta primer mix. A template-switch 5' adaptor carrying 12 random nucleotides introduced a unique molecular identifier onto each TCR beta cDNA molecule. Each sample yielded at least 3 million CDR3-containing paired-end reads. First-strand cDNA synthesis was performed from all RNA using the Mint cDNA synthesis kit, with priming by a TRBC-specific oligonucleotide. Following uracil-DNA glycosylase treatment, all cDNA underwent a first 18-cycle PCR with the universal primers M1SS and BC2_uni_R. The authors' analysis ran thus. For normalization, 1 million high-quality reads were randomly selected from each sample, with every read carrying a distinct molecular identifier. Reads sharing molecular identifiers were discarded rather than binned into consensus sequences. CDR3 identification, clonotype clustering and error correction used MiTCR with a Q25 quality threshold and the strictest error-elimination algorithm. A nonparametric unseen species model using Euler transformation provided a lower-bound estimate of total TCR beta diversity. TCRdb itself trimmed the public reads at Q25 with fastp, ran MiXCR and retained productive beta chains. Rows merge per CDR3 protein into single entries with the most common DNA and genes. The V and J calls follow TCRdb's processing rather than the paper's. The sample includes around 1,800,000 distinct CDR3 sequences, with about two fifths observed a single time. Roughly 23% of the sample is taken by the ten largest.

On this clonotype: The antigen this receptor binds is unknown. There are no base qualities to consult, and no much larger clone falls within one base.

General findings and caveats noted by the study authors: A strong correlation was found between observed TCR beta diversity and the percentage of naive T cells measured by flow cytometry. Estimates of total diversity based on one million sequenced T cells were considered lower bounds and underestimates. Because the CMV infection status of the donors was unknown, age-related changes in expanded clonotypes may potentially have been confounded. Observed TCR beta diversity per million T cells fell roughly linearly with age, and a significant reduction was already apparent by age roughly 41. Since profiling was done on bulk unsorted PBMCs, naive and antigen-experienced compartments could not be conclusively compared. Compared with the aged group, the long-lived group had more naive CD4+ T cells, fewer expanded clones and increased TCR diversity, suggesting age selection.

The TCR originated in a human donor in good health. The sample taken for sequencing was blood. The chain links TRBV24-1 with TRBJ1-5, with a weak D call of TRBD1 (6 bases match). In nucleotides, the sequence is TGTGCCGAAACAGGGTACATCCCCCAGCATTTT. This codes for CAETGYIPQHF.